This T cell receptor (beta chain) was observed in a study of shared clonotypes between healthy human individuals. Sequencing was performed with immunoSEQ multiplex PCR; in TCRdb, only in-frame clones are kept and a portion is missing. In the table there are millions of clones, about 92% of which are singletons. Trimming cost V 6 bases and J 15 bases; bases outside gene matches: 13. The CDR3 loop spans 13 amino acids. The germline V gene has CDR1 MDHEN and CDR2 SYDVKM. In the naive CD8 group, cells lacked CD45RO and were positively selected for CCR7, so terminally differentiated effector memory CD45RA+ cells were left out.

The sequence came from a man between 18 and 29 years old in good health. Some clones in this sample may be carry-over from other donors' samples. The sequenced material came from naive CD8+ T cells from PBMCs. V is TRBV28 and J is TRBJ1-5, with 8 bases aligning to TRBD1. The CDR3 nucleotides are TGTGCCAGCAGGGCCCTCAGGGGGCATTCGGTGCATTTT. The encoded protein is CASRALRGHSVHF. The complete variable domain, with remaining parts taken from reference TRBV28 and TRBJ1-5, reads DVKVTQSSRYLVKRTGEKVFLECVQDMDHENMFWYRQDPGLGLRLIYFSYDVKMKEKGDIPEGYSVSREKKERFSLILESASTNQTSMYLCASRALRGHSVHFGDGTRLSIL.